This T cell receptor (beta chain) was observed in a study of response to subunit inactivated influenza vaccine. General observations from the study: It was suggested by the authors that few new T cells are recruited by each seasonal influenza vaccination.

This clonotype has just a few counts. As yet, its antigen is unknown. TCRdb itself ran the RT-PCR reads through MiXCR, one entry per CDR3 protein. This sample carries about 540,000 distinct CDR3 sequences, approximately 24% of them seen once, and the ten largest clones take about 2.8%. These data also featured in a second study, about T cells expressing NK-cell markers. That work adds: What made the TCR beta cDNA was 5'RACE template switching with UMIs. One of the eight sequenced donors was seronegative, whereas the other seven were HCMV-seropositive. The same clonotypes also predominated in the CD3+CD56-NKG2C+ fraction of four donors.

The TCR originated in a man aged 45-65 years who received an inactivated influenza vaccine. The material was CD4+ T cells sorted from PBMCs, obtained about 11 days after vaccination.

For the CDR3, the DNA is TGTGCCAGCAGCCAAGACCGGGGCCCCGCTCACGGCTACACCTTC. Translation gives CASSQDRGPAHGYTF. The chain links TRBV4-2 to TRBJ1-2, with D perhaps matching TRBD1 (5 bases). Germline values: CDR1 LGHNA, CDR2 YNFKEQ. The CDR3 extends over 15 amino acids. V was clipped by 0 bases and J by 8 bases, with 16 bases between them.